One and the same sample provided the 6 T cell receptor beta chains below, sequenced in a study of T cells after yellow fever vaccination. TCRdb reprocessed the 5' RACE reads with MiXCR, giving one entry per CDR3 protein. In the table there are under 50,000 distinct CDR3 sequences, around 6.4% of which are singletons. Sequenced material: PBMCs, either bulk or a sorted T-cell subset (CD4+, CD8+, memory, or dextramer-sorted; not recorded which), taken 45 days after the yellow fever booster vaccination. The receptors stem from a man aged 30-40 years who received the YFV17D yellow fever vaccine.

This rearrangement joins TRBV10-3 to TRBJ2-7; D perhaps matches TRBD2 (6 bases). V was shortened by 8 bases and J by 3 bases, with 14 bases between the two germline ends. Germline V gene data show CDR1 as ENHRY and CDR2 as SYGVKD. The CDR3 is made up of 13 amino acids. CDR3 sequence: CAIGAGTDYEQYF. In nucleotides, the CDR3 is TGTGCCATCGGTGCGGGGACTGACTACGAGCAGTACTTC.

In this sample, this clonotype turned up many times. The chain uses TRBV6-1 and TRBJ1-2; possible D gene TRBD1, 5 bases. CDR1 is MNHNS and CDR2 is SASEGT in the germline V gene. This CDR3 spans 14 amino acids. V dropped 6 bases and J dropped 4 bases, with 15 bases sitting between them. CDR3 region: CASSNTVGLYGYTF. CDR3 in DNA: TGTGCCAGCAGCAATACCGTGGGGCTCTATGGCTACACCTTC.

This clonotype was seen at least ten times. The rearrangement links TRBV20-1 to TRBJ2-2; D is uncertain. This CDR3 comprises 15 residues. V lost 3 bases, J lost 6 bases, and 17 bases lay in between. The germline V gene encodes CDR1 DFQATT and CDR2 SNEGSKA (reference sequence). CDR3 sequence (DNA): TGCAGTGCTAGCGGGCGTGAACTAAGGGCCGGGGAGCTGTTTTTT. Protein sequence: CSASGRELRAGELFF.

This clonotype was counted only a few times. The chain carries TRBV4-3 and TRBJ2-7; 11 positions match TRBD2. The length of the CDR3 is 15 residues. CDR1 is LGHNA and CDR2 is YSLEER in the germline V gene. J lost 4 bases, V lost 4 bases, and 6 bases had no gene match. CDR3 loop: CASSPSSGRRYEQYF. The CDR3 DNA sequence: TGCGCCAGCAGCCCCTCTAGCGGGAGGAGGTACGAGCAGTACTTC.

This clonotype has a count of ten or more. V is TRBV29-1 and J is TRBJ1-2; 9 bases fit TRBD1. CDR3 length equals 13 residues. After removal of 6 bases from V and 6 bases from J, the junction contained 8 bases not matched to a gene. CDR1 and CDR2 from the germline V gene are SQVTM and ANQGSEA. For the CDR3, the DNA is TGCAGCGTCGGGGGGACAGGGTCGGATGGCTACACCTTC. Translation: CSVGGTGSDGYTF. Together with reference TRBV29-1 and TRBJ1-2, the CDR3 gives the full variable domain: SAVISQKPSRDICQRGTSLTIQCQVDSQVTMMFWYRQQPGQSLTLIATANQGSEATYESGFVIDKFPISRPNLTFSTLTVSNMSPEDSSIYLCSVGGTGSDGYTFGSGTRLTVV.

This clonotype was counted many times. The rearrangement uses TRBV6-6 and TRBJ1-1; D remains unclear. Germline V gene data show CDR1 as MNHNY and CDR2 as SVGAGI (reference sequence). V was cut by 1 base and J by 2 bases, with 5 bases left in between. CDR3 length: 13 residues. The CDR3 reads CASSYLENTEAFF. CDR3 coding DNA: TGTGCCAGCAGTTACTTGGAAAACACTGAAGCTTTCTTT.